This T cell receptor beta chain comes out of a study of blood T cell repertoires in COVID-19. As for the study in general: PBMCs, B-cell-depleted T cells, or T cells were the source of the cDNA or gDNA that made up the material.

The CDR3 has 15 amino acids. With 5 bases removed from V and 3 bases from J, the gap between germline ends came to 17 bases. Germline V lookup: CDR1 SGHVS, CDR2 FQNEAQ. This clone has just one count. In the original processing: Cell counts per sample came from amplifying reference gene primers. Assay used: immunoSEQ multiplex PCR; TCRdb lists only in-frame clones, some missing. Clone size and the V and J calls come from that table; the DNA yielded D and trimming. The sample yields approximately 130,000 clones, 84% seen once. Sequencing was performed on peripheral blood. The sequence was collected from a human donor in a cohort sampled during active COVID-19. J is TRBJ2-7 and V is TRBV7-8; possibly TRBD2 for D (7 bases). The CDR3 DNA is TGTGCCAGCAGCCTGGGGGGGGGCCGGAACTACGAGCAGTACTTC. Translating gives CASSLGGGRNYEQYF.